The 28 T cell receptor beta chains listed next were all sequenced from one sample in a study of blood T cell repertoires in COVID-19. Data came from immunoSEQ multiplex PCR; TCRdb stores just in-frame clones and leaves some out. The table lists 30,000 to 40,000 clones, more than 75% of them singletons, with roughly three fifths in the top ten. Sequences were obtained from peripheral blood. These receptors were taken from a man aged 70-80 years with acute or convalescent COVID-19.

The chain combines TRBV11-3 with TRBJ1-1, with D tentatively TRBD1 (5 bases). This CDR3 has 13 residues. V was clipped by 3 bases and J by 3 bases, with 8 bases between them. CDR1 and CDR2 (germline): SGHNT, YENEEA. As DNA, the CDR3 is TGTGCCAGCAGCTTTGGCAGGGACACTGAAGCTTTCTTT. Amino acid sequence: CASSFGRDTEAFF. The full variable domain, rest sourced from reference TRBV11-3 and TRBJ1-1, is EAGVVQSPRYKIIEKKQPVAFWCNPISGHNTLYWYLQNLGQGPELLIRYENEEAVDDSQLPKDRFSAERLKGVDSTLKIQPAELGDSAVYLCASSFGRDTEAFFGQGTRLTVV.

The chain couples TRBV2 to TRBJ2-7; 8 nucleotides line up with TRBD1. The CDR3 runs 13 residues. The germline V gene encodes CDR1 SNHLY and CDR2 FYNNEI. The V and J ends lost 8 bases and 3 bases, in that order; junction bases with no gene match: 6. In DNA, the CDR3 is TGTGCCAGCTCCTGGACAGGGATCTACGAGCAGTACTTC. It encodes CASSWTGIYEQYF.

This clone was counted once. The chain joins TRBV5-5 to TRBJ1-2, with D tentatively TRBD1 (5 bases). The V end was cut by 3 bases, the J end by 4 bases, with 13 bases between. Germline V gives CDR1 SGHKS, CDR2 YYEKEE (reference sequence). This CDR3 has 14 residues. The CDR3 DNA reads as TGTGCCAGCAGCTCCAGGGTAGAGGCCTATGGCTACACCTTC. It specifies CASSSRVEAYGYTF.

The J gene is TRBJ2-7, the V gene TRBV30, with TRBD1 matching 8 bases. With V trimmed by 0 bases and J by 0 bases, 7 bases remained unmatched. Germline CDR1 is GTSNPN and CDR2 is SVGIG (reference sequence). This CDR3 region has 16 residues. The chain's CDR3 is CAWSVLGQGSSYEQYF. CDR3 nucleotide sequence: TGTGCCTGGAGTGTACTTGGACAGGGAAGCTCCTACGAGCAGTACTTC.

V is TRBV5-1 and J is TRBJ1-1, with D unresolved. Germline CDR1 is SGHRS and CDR2 is YFSETQ. The V end lost 1 base, the J end lost 3 bases, and 13 bases lay between the germline ends. The CDR3 totals 15 residues. The CDR3 is CASSLIRVTDTEAFF. The CDR3, as DNA: TGCGCCAGCAGCTTGATACGGGTGACCGACACTGAAGCTTTCTTT.

The J gene is TRBJ1-1, the V gene TRBV5-1; 7 bases align to TRBD1. The CDR3 is 15 residues long. V lost 4 bases, J lost 3 bases, and 9 bases stayed unmatched. Germline V gives CDR1 SGHRS, CDR2 YFSETQ. In DNA, the CDR3 is TGCGCCAGCAGCCCCCGACAGGGAGCGGACACTGAAGCTTTCTTT. Protein: CASSPRQGADTEAFF.

The V gene is TRBV27, the J gene TRBJ1-1; D remains ambiguous. V was shortened by 5 bases and J by 4 bases, with 14 bases between the two germline ends. Germline loops: CDR1 MNHEY, CDR2 SMNVEV (reference sequence). The CDR3 consists of 14 residues. The CDR3 sequence: CASSAISGSTEAFF. CDR3 DNA: TGTGCCAGCAGTGCTATCTCCGGGAGCACTGAAGCTTTCTTT.

The chain carries TRBV6-6 and TRBJ2-1, with 11 positions matching TRBD2. Germline V lookup: CDR1 MNHNY, CDR2 SVGAGI (reference sequence). Unmatched junction bases numbered 0, after V lost 7 bases and J lost 4 bases. The CDR3 is made up of 13 amino acids. The CDR3 region has the DNA TGTGCCAGCACTAGCGGGGGGTACAATGAGCAGTTCTTC. Protein: CASTSGGYNEQFF.

The rearrangement joins TRBV30 to TRBJ1-2; D call uncertain. CDR1 and CDR2 from the germline V gene are GTSNPN and SVGIG (reference sequence). With 7 bases removed from V and 7 bases from J, the gap between germline ends came to 4 bases. The CDR3 covers 8 residues. The CDR3 protein is CAFSGYTF. The CDR3 nucleotides are TGTGCCTTTAGTGGCTACACCTTC.

The chain employs TRBV9 and TRBJ2-3, with a weak D call TRBD2 (5 bases). Germline lookup yields CDR1 SGDLS and CDR2 YYNGEE. Trimming removed 2 bases at V and 4 bases at J, with 14 bases between. The CDR3 is 15 amino acids. The CDR3 DNA reads TGTGCCAGCAGCGTTGGCACGGGGAAAGCAGATACGCAGTATTTT. Amino acid sequence: CASSVGTGKADTQYF.

This chain links TRBV7-2 with TRBJ2-2; 8 nucleotides align to TRBD2. CDR1 and CDR2 (germline): SGHTA, FQGNSA. Germline trimming cut 3 bases from V and 8 bases from J; bases unmatched to any gene: 8. The CDR3 has 15 residues. CDR3 bases: TGTGCCAGCAGCTTTCTAAGCGGGAGTCGGGGGGAGCTGTTTTTT. It translates to CASSFLSGSRGELFF. The complete variable domain, with remaining parts taken from reference TRBV7-2 and TRBJ2-2, reads GAGVSQSPSNKVTEKGKDVELRCDPISGHTALYWYRQSLGQGLEFLIYFQGNSAPDKSGLPSDRFSAERTGGSVSTLTIQRTQQEDSAVYLCASSFLSGSRGELFFGEGSRLTVL.

This sequence joins TRBV4-3 and TRBJ1-4; perhaps TRBD1 as D (6 bases). Germline V CDR1 and CDR2: LGHNA, YSLEER. V dropped 0 bases and J dropped 0 bases, with 14 bases sitting between them. The length of the CDR3 is 18 residues. The CDR3 spells CASSQEEQGFATNEKLFF. DNA of the CDR3: TGCGCCAGCAGCCAAGAGGAACAGGGCTTCGCAACTAATGAAAAACTGTTTTTT.

V usage is TRBV10-1 and J usage is TRBJ2-7; TRBD2 is a possible D gene (6 bases). The CDR3 covers 13 residues. CDR1 WNHNN and CDR2 SYGVQD come from the germline V gene (reference sequence). The DNA for the CDR3 is TGCGTATTCGGAGGGGCTAAGGGCATCGAGCAGTACTTC. Translating it yields CVFGGAKGIEQYF.

V usage is TRBV7-9 and J usage is TRBJ1-1; possible D gene TRBD1, 5 bases. The CDR3 loop spans 13 amino acids. Germline loops: CDR1 SEHNR, CDR2 FQNEAQ (reference sequence). V lost 8 bases, J lost 5 bases, and 15 bases lay in between. CDR3 in amino acids: CASQPGGWTEAFF. CDR3 sequence (DNA): TGTGCCAGCCAGCCCGGGGGTTGGACTGAAGCTTTCTTT.

V and J are TRBV30 and TRBJ1-6; 8 bases line up with TRBD1. The ends lost 3 bases at V and 7 bases at J; junction bases unmatched: 5. Germline V gene sequence: CDR1 GTSNPN, CDR2 SVGIG (reference sequence). The CDR3 is made up of 14 amino acids. CDR3 coding DNA: TGTGCCTGGAGCCCGGGACAGGAGAATTCACCCCTCCACTTT. As protein: CAWSPGQENSPLHF. Full variable domain (outside the CDR3, taken from reference TRBV30 and TRBJ1-6): SQTIHQWPATLVQPVGSPLSLECTVEGTSNPNLYWYRQAAGRGLQLLFYSVGIGQISSEVPQNLSASRPQDRQFILSSKKLLLSDSGFYLCAWSPGQENSPLHFGNGTRLTVT.

The chain is built from TRBV6-5 and TRBJ1-1, with 8 bases matching TRBD1. CDR1 and CDR2 from the germline V gene are MNHEY and SVGAGI. V lost 0 bases, J lost 10 bases, and 4 bases stayed unmatched. This CDR3 contains 13 residues. The CDR3 bases are TGTGCCAGCAGTTACTCTATCGACAGGGGAGCTTTCTTT. As protein: CASSYSIDRGAFF.

V is TRBV21-1 and J is TRBJ2-1; the table's D gene call, TRBD2, was not cross checked with the DNA. TRBV21-1 is a recognized pseudogene. The CDR3 contains 14 residues. DNA for the CDR3: TGTGCCAGCGTTGCAAGGGGGGGAGGCAATGAGCAGTTCTTC. Residues: CASVARGGGNEQFF.

The chain couples TRBV12-3 or TRBV12-4 to TRBJ2-3; no clear D gene. The germline V and J ends were trimmed by 6 bases and 6 bases, with 7 bases remaining between them. The CDR3 spans 11 residues. This chain's CDR3 is CASRRVDTQYF. CDR3 sequence (DNA): TGTGCCAGCAGACGGGTGGATACGCAGTATTTT.

The gene calls are TRBV29-1 and TRBJ2-7, with TRBD2 matching over 7 bases. V was pared by 2 bases and J by 7 bases, with 20 bases of the junction left unmatched. The CDR3 runs 17 residues. Germline-derived CDR1 and CDR2 are SQVTM and ANQGSEA. The CDR3 reads CSVESAKGGRLAGEQYF. The CDR3 DNA reads as TGCAGCGTTGAATCTGCCAAGGGAGGGCGACTAGCCGGGGAGCAGTACTTC.

The rearrangement joins TRBV18 to TRBJ1-4, with a tentative D call TRBD1 (5 bases). V lost 2 bases and J 5 bases, leaving 9 bases between the germline ends. The CDR3 spans 14 residues. CDR1 KGHSH and CDR2 LQKENI come from the germline V gene. CDR3 in amino acids: CASSPGGTNEKLFF. The CDR3 DNA follows: TGTGCCAGCTCACCAGGGGGGACGAATGAAAAACTGTTTTTT.

Only one count was recorded for this clone. The chain recombines TRBV25-1 with TRBJ1-2; 7 nucleotides align to TRBD1. This CDR3 spans 14 amino acids. Germline values: CDR1 MGHDK, CDR2 SYGVNS. The V segment lost 5 bases and the J segment 4 bases; nucleotides outside the gene matches: 7. The CDR3 bases are TGTGCCAGCAGTCCGACAGGGACGGGCTATGGCTACACCTTC. Amino acids: CASSPTGTGYGYTF.

The count of this clone is one. The CDR3 region is CASSLGGGAFGETQYF. CDR3 nucleotide sequence: TGTGCCAGCAGCTTAGGCGGGGGGGCCTTCGGAGAGACCCAGTACTTC. This chain connects TRBV7-2 to TRBJ2-5, with 9 bases matching TRBD2. The CDR3 is made up of 16 amino acids. Germline values: CDR1 SGHTA, CDR2 FQGNSA. Trimming at V came to 1 base and at J to 4 bases, leaving 7 bases not matched to a gene.

This clone was seen only a few times. CDR3 nucleotide sequence: TGTGCCAGCAGTTACAGCCACGAGCAGTACTTC. Translation: CASSYSHEQYF. The chain employs TRBV6-2 or TRBV6-3 and TRBJ2-7; no clear D. Germline V gene data show CDR1 as MNHEY and CDR2 as SVGEGT. V lost 2 bases and J 5 bases, leaving 4 bases between the germline ends. This CDR3 comprises 11 residues.

This CDR3 reads CASSLRLQGNTIYF. For the CDR3, the DNA is TGTGCCAGCAGCCTAAGACTGCAGGGAAACACCATATATTTT. The chain uses TRBV11-2 and TRBJ1-3; no clear D gene. In germline, CDR1 is SGHAT, CDR2 FQNNGV. Trimming pared 5 bases from V and 4 bases from J, leaving 12 bases between. The CDR3 has 14 amino acids.

This rearrangement joins TRBV14 to TRBJ1-2; 8 bases agree with TRBD1. After removal of 4 bases from V and 0 bases from J, the junction contained 16 bases not matched to a gene. The CDR3 has 19 residues. Germline V lookup: CDR1 SGHDN, CDR2 FVKESK. The DNA for the CDR3 is TGTGCCAGCAGCCGCACCTTAGGGCAGGGGGCCCTACCTAACTATGGCTACACCTTC. This sequence encodes CASSRTLGQGALPNYGYTF.

The V and J genes are TRBV12-3 or TRBV12-4 and TRBJ2-5, with D maybe TRBD2 (7 bases). The CDR3 totals 13 residues. Trimming left V 6 bases short and J 4 bases short, with 12 bases between. The CDR3 DNA sequence: TGTGCCAGCAGCACTAGGGGGGGAGAGACCCAGTACTTC. It codes for CASSTRGGETQYF.

The rearrangement links TRBV15 to TRBJ1-5; no reliable D call. The CDR3 contains 15 residues. Trimming cost V 0 bases and J 2 bases, with 8 bases left between them. Germline V gene data show CDR1 as LNHNV and CDR2 as YYDKDF (reference sequence). The CDR3 loop is CATSRDGVGNQPQHF. Here the CDR3 DNA reads TGTGCCACCAGCAGAGATGGAGTGGGCAATCAGCCCCAGCATTTT. The full variable domain, in which reference TRBV15 and TRBJ1-5 provide the parts outside the CDR3, is DAMVIQNPRYQVTQFGKPVTLSCSQTLNHNVMYWYQQKSSQAPKLLFHYYDKDFNNEADTPDNFQSRRPNTSFCFLDIRSPGLGDTAMYLCATSRDGVGNQPQHFGDGTRLSIL.

The chain joins TRBV6-1 to TRBJ1-5; 8 bases line up with TRBD1. V was clipped by 1 base and J by 6 bases; unmatched bases: 8. This CDR3 has 16 amino acids. CDR1 is MNHNS and CDR2 is SASEGT in the germline V gene. The CDR3 spells CASSEVGTGIPQPQHF. The CDR3, as DNA: TGTGCCAGCAGTGAAGTAGGGACAGGCATCCCTCAGCCCCAGCATTTT.